Sequencing of this T cell receptor (beta chain) was carried out in a study of blood T cell repertoires in COVID-19 (dated by TCRdb to the early 2020s). Describing the broader study: Collaborator samples came from the United States, Italy and Spain and covered acute and convalescent phases of COVID-19. The material from the prospective study consisted of cDNA or gDNA derived from T cells, B-cell-depleted T cells, or PBMCs. Subjects who had been exposed to COVID-19, were actively infected with it, or had recovered from it provided the deeply sampled blood TCRbeta repertoires that made up the dataset. The repertoires were released in a freely available public database meant as a resource for research on the immune response to SARS-CoV-2. The samples were drawn from two sources: the first 160 participants of the ongoing ImmuneRACE study, and over 950 subjects contributed by 6 global collaborators. The sample metadata nearly always contained a de-identified subject ID, COVID-19 status, age in years and sex. Where available, HLA class I and class II types were taken from metadata supplied by the sample provider and were not determined by assay-based typing. Broad study findings and their caveats: The quantity of clinical and demographic metadata differed by source and by participant and was supplied without curation.

TCRbeta CDR3 regions were amplified from genomic DNA using the immunoSEQ Assay, a bias-controlled multiplex PCR. From the authors' description of their analysis: The number of nucleated cells in each sample was estimated by amplification of reference gene primers within the assay. To quantify the absolute abundance of each unique TCRbeta CDR3 rearrangement, sequence reads were collapsed and filtered. For each sample, productive Simpson clonality was calculated as the square root of Simpson's diversity index across productive rearrangements. This immuneACCESS table, as held by TCRdb, lists in-frame sequences with V and J called but not all clones. Of the missing ones, under half trace to an unresolved V gene in checked studies; the others have no known cause. V, J and clone size derive from that table, while D and trimming were established from the DNA sequence. A total of 300,000 to 400,000 clones appear in this sample, about 86% of them only once. Roughly 4.2% of the sample is in the top ten clones.

As for this clone: It lacks a known antigen. Per-base quality was not reported, and no clone a single base away is much larger than it. The sample contains more than one DNA sequence encoding this CDR3.

In the prospective study, participants were roughly 18 to 90 years old, resided in 20 to 30 geographic areas of the United States, and were enrolled through a virtual design. To assign participants to cohorts, the prospective study relied on clinical history that participants themselves reported in a screening survey and a study questionnaire. Mobile phlebotomists in the prospective study collected whole blood, serum and a nasopharyngeal or oropharyngeal swab from every participant. Additional blood draws and questionnaires over an approximately 2-month period could optionally be provided by prospective study participants. Prospective study blood samples were shipped either frozen or at room temperature before DNA extraction. The germline V gene supplies CDR1 LGHNA and CDR2 YNFKEQ. Including the terminal cysteine and phenylalanine, the CDR3 comprises 16 residues. This entry keeps only the CDR3 DNA: 48 bases, framed from base 1. A distance of 10 bases separates the germline ends of V and J, which lose 0 bases and 2 bases respectively.

Sequenced sample: PBMCs or T cells enriched from blood (not recorded which). Recombination linked TRBV4-2 to TRBJ2-2; TRBD2 is possibly the D segment (7 matching bases). This clonotype originated in a woman aged 40 to 50 with acute COVID-19. The DNA is as follows: TGTGCCAGCAGCCAAGAGGGGGGGGCCAACACCGGGGAGCTGTTTTTT. Its product reads: CASSQEGGANTGELFF.